This T cell receptor (beta chain) was recovered during a study of cytomegalovirus exposure and HLA in healthy donors. Germline CDR1 reads LGHNA; CDR2 reads YSLEER. The CDR3 has 15 residues. The J segment lost 6 bases and the V segment lost 4 bases, leaving 7 bases of the junction unmatched. The primer mix had 60 Vbeta and 13 Jbeta primers. Measured with immunoSEQ multiplex PCR; TCRdb has only the in-frame clones, and not every one. The table has approximately 150,000 clones, less than 85% seen once. V is TRBV4-3 and J is TRBJ1-1; TRBD1 matches 11 bases. The receptor comes from a man in his 60s in good health and CMV-seronegative. Sequenced input: PBMCs. CDR3 nucleotide sequence: TGCGCCAGCAGCCGGGGGACAGGGGGGGGCTCTGAAGCTTTCTTT. This encodes CASSRGTGGGSEAFF.